This note documents a single T cell receptor (beta chain) sequence. The target of this receptor is not known. Base qualities are not provided; no much larger clone lies one nucleotide away. This specimen comes from a study of human T cells and chemical hapten exposure (dated by TCRdb to the early 2020s). About the study as a whole: For sensitization, 2% DPC in acetone was applied to a 2 cm by 2 cm area of upper inner arm skin. This study followed changes in the peripheral blood TCR repertoire in vivo during primary and secondary sensitization of alopecia patients to the hapten diphenylcyclopropenone (DPC). Some 29 alopecia patients provided blood for TCR sequencing at one to four time points (pre-sensitization, 2, 6 and 24 weeks). Libraries were pooled for sequencing, and per-sample TCR yields varied mainly because of small differences in library volumes within the pool. Blood was sampled from patients pre-sensitization (week 0) and at 2, 6 and about 24 weeks after DPC sensitization. Alopecia areata with under or over 50% scalp involvement, alopecia totalis and alopecia universalis were represented in the patient cohort, which was mostly female. Patch tests used Finn chambers with 0.01% DPC on the upper back, scored after 6 days by International Contact Dermatitis Research Group standards. Throughout the roughly 25-week study period, patients were also given weekly therapeutic DPC doses on the scalp. Paper-wide results and their limitations: Compared with pre-sensitization or healthy control sets, expanded TCRs formed significantly more large CDR3 similarity clusters, which is consistent with antigen-driven responses. After repeated subsampling, changes were observed in the strength of the expansion versus patch-test correlation and in the threshold at which the correlation became significant. DPC sensitization did not change the number of TCRs with a frequency above 1 in 1000, and there was no evidence of changes in global repertoire structure. Alopecia, a presumed autoimmune disease, was present in all patients, so the immune response of the patients might differ from that of healthy individuals. Patch test score correlated positively with the number of PT1 expanded TCRs, reaching significance at thresholds 8, 16 and 32 but not at 4.

The library came from RACE. TCRdb lists the instrument as NextSeq 500. During library preparation, unique molecular identifiers were attached to individual cDNA molecules so that TCRs could be counted quantitatively and reproducibly. Each blood RNA sample was used to sequence both TCR alpha and TCR beta chains. In the original analysis: A median of about 87,000 TCRs per sample was observed, with a range of 23,224 to 690,600. The Decombinator software suite was used to annotate V, J and CDR3 in the TCR reads. For PS versus PT1 abundance plots, all samples were subsampled to the same number of TCRs (28,000). Expanded TCRs were defined as absent before sensitization and observed at least eight times at the 2-week time point. TCRdb applied fastp at Q25 and MiXCR to the public reads, then kept only in-frame beta chains. Entries are consolidated by CDR3 protein sequence, retaining the most common genes and DNA. The V and J calls follow TCRdb's processing rather than the paper's. A total of roughly 200,000 distinct CDR3 sequences appear in this sample, around 23% of them only once. The ten largest make up roughly 2.5% of the sample.

The time point label, read with the paper, signifies: patch test 3, about 24 weeks after DPC sensitization. Reading the label with the study, this specimen's treatment or condition is: therapeutic diphenylcyclopropenone sensitization with weekly scalp DPC. At each patch-test visit, blood was drawn before the patch test was applied. Eligible patients were aged 18 to 70, diagnosed with alopecia, deemed suitable for DPC therapy, and excluded if pregnant. Total RNA was extracted from unfractionated whole blood collected in Tempus Blood RNA tubes. The input for sequencing was whole blood, taken in connection with sensitization to the hapten diphenylcyclopropenone (DPC). The sequence derives from a woman aged 40-49 years with alopecia areata. Some clones in this sample may be carry-over from other donors' samples.

The DNA reads as follows: TGCGCCAGCAGCTCATGGACTAGCGGGAGTTCAGAGCAGTACTTC. It specifies CASSSWTSGSSEQYF. Recombination linked TRBV5-1 to TRBJ2-7, with 13 junctional bases fitting TRBD2. V has 3 bases trimmed and J has 7 bases trimmed; junction bases matching no gene number 7. The CDR3 sequence holds 15 residues, the cysteine and phenylalanine included. CDR3 DNA is the only sequence kept; it has 45 bases, read in frame from the first base. Based on the germline V gene, the CDR1 and CDR2 sequences are SGHRS and YFSETQ. Full variable domain (CDR3 extended with the reference TRBV5-1 and TRBJ2-7 proteins): KAGVTQTPRYLIKTRGQQVTLSCSPISGHRSVSWYQQTPGQGLQFLFEYFSETQRNKGNFPGRFSGRQFSNSRSEMNVSTLELGDSALYLCASSSWTSGSSEQYFGPGTRLTVT.